This T cell receptor (beta chain) was captured in a study of T cells after yellow fever vaccination. V shed 6 bases, J shed 5 bases, and the junction held 4 bases outside the gene matches. Germline assignment: CDR1 DFQATT and CDR2 SNEGSKA (reference sequence). This CDR3 has 12 amino acids. TCRdb reprocessed the 5' RACE reads with MiXCR, giving one entry per CDR3 protein. Here the sample spans roughly 32,000 distinct CDR3 sequences, roughly a tenth being singletons. This clonotype was detected ten times or more. This chain links TRBV20-1 with TRBJ1-5; TRBD1 aligns across 7 bases. Specimen: PBMCs, either bulk or a sorted T-cell subset (CD4+, CD8+, memory, or dextramer-sorted; not recorded which), collected around 15 days after the first yellow fever vaccination. The receptor comes from a man younger than 35 who received the YFV17D yellow fever vaccine. The CDR3 sequence: CSAVTGDQPQHF. The CDR3 DNA is TGCAGTGCAGTTACAGGGGATCAGCCCCAGCATTTT.